This entry lists 8 T cell receptor beta chains sequenced from one sample in a study of identical twins. TCRdb independently ran MiXCR on the 5' RACE reads; one entry per CDR3 protein. The table lists some 590,000 distinct CDR3 sequences, nearly 10% of them singletons. Separately, the same data were catalogued under a study of yellow fever vaccine responses in identical twins.

The sequencing input was PBMCs. The source is a woman younger than 35 in good health.

The rearrangement joins TRBV15 to TRBJ2-2, with TRBD2 matching over 13 bases. From germline, CDR1 is LNHNV and CDR2 YYDKDF (reference sequence). The CDR3 has 19 residues. V was pared by 0 bases and J by 3 bases, with 7 bases of the junction left unmatched. CDR3 protein: CATSRDRRTSGSDTGELFF. The CDR3 coding sequence is TGTGCCACCAGCAGAGATCGCAGGACTAGCGGGAGTGACACCGGGGAGCTGTTTTTT. Variable domain in full (rest from reference TRBV15 and TRBJ2-2): DAMVIQNPRYQVTQFGKPVTLSCSQTLNHNVMYWYQQKSSQAPKLLFHYYDKDFNNEADTPDNFQSRRPNTSFCFLDIRSPGLGDTAMYLCATSRDRRTSGSDTGELFFGEGSRLTVL.

V is TRBV3-1 and J is TRBJ2-1; tentative D call: TRBD1 (6 bases). The V end lost 3 bases, the J end lost 6 bases, and 15 bases lay between the germline ends. Looked up from germline, CDR1 is LGHDT and CDR2 is YNNKEL (reference sequence). The CDR3 length is 15 residues. CDR3 nucleotide sequence: TGTGCCAGCAGCCAGCAGGGGATCCGCCGCAATGAGCAGTTCTTC. It is translated as CASSQQGIRRNEQFF.

Many counts were recorded for this clonotype. The V and J genes are TRBV7-2 and TRBJ2-7; 7 bases are shared with TRBD1. The CDR3 totals 13 residues. Germline V gene lookup returns CDR1 SGHTA and CDR2 FQGNSA. With 0 bases clipped from V and 7 bases from J, the junction kept 3 bases outside the gene matches. The CDR3 bases are TGTGCCAGCAGCTTAGCGGCAGGGGGTGAGCAGTACTTC. Translated: CASSLAAGGEQYF.

J is TRBJ2-3 and V is TRBV7-6; D remains ambiguous. The CDR3 is 16 residues long. Germline V lookup: CDR1 SGHVS, CDR2 FNYEAQ. The germline V and J ends were trimmed by 5 bases and 2 bases, with 17 bases remaining between them. The CDR3 reads CASSPKLSPFTDTQYF. The CDR3 DNA reads as TGTGCCAGCAGCCCGAAACTTAGTCCCTTCACAGATACGCAGTATTTT.

The table lists this clonotype with many counts. V usage is TRBV28 and J usage is TRBJ2-7; TRBD1 agrees at 7 bases. Germline V gene data show CDR1 as MDHEN and CDR2 as SYDVKM. The CDR3 extends over 15 amino acids. Unmatched junction bases numbered 8, after V lost 0 bases and J lost 6 bases. The CDR3 is CASSLWGQGEAEQYF. The CDR3 DNA sequence: TGTGCCAGCAGTTTATGGGGCCAGGGGGAAGCCGAGCAGTACTTC.

The table lists this clonotype with many counts. CDR3 amino acids: CASSGRGQGLDTQYF. In DNA form, the CDR3 reads TGTGCCAGCAGTGGGAGAGGACAGGGTTTAGATACGCAGTATTTT. This chain joins TRBV12-3 or TRBV12-4 and TRBJ2-3, with 8 bases fitting TRBD1. The CDR3 has 15 residues. The trim removed 5 bases at V and 5 bases at J, leaving 9 bases unmatched.

This clonotype was detected many times. V usage is TRBV5-8 and J usage is TRBJ2-7, with 7 bases that match TRBD1. The trim removed 6 bases at V and 0 bases at J, leaving 9 bases unmatched. The germline gives CDR1 SGHTS, CDR2 YDEGEE. This CDR3 region has 15 residues. As DNA, the CDR3 is TGTGCCAGCAACCCCGGGACAGTGACCTCCTACGAGCAGTACTTC. Its translation is CASNPGTVTSYEQYF.

The chain recombines TRBV9 with TRBJ2-2; the match to TRBD2 covers 9 bases. The CDR3 extends over 17 amino acids. Germline assignment: CDR1 SGDLS and CDR2 YYNGEE. The J segment lost 6 bases and the V segment lost 3 bases, leaving 12 bases of the junction unmatched. The CDR3 DNA is TGTGCCAGCAGCGACCAGTCCGGGACTAGCAGGCCCGGGGAGCTGTTTTTT. This codes for CASSDQSGTSRPGELFF.